The 6 T cell receptor beta chains below all came from one sample that was sequenced in a study of neoadjuvant nivolumab and ipilimumab in lung cancer. Libraries were prepared by immunoSEQ multiplex PCR; TCRdb keeps only in-frame clonotypes and omits some of them. The sample lists 9,500 to 10,000 clones; roughly four fifths were seen once. The source was tumor tissue, collected after neoadjuvant nivolumab, alone or with ipilimumab, at or shortly before surgery. These receptors all come from an adult with non-small cell lung cancer. Some clones in this sample may be carry-over from other donors' samples.

The table lists this clone with a count of one. The chain employs TRBV10-3 and TRBJ1-5; D is ambiguous. Trimming left V 2 bases short and J 4 bases short, with 9 bases between. Germline CDR1 is ENHRY and CDR2 is SYGVKD. CDR3 length: 14 amino acids. The CDR3 is CAISEGIANQPQHF. In DNA, the CDR3 is TGTGCCATCAGTGAGGGGATAGCTAATCAGCCCCAGCATTTT.

The rearrangement uses TRBV9 and TRBJ2-1; the D gene could be TRBD1 or TRBD2 (5 bases each). The germline V and J ends were trimmed by 1 base and 7 bases, with 21 bases remaining between them. The CDR3 contains 17 residues. Germline V gene lookup returns CDR1 SGDLS and CDR2 YYNGEE. The CDR3 loop is CASSVLSGQGVVNEQFF. The CDR3 DNA is TGTGCCAGCAGCGTACTCTCCGGGCAGGGAGTTGTTAATGAGCAGTTCTTC.

The chain has TRBV19 and TRBJ2-3; D unresolved. The V end lost 6 bases, the J end lost 0 bases, and 7 bases lay between the germline ends. This CDR3 region has 13 residues. Germline CDR1 reads LNHDA; CDR2 reads SQIVND (reference sequence). The CDR3 DNA follows: TGTGCCAGTAGGGTTGACAGCACAGATACGCAGTATTTT. Translation: CASRVDSTDTQYF.

V usage is TRBV5-1 and J usage is TRBJ1-1; D may be TRBD1 (5 bases). This CDR3 region has 13 residues. The V gene's germline CDR1 is SGHRS and CDR2 YFSETQ. Trimming removed 1 base from V and 4 bases from J, with 8 bases in between. In DNA form, the CDR3 reads TGCGCCAGCAGCTTGATGGGGCGCACTGAAGCTTTCTTT. This sequence encodes CASSLMGRTEAFF.

The J gene is TRBJ1-5, the V gene TRBV7-2, with D unresolved. The V gene's germline CDR1 is SGHTA and CDR2 FQGNSA. The CDR3 totals 13 residues. Trimming pared 5 bases from V and 6 bases from J, leaving 11 bases between. DNA for the CDR3: TGTGCCAGCAGCCTAATGGTCGGTCAGCCCCAGCATTTT. Its protein product is CASSLMVGQPQHF. The variable domain in full, with the rest retrieved from reference TRBV7-2 and TRBJ1-5, is GAGVSQSPSNKVTEKGKDVELRCDPISGHTALYWYRQSLGQGLEFLIYFQGNSAPDKSGLPSDRFSAERTGGSVSTLTIQRTQQEDSAVYLCASSLMVGQPQHFGDGTRLSIL.

V gene TRBV7-6 combines with J gene TRBJ2-1; D gene uncertain. Trimming removed 0 bases from V and 4 bases from J, with 4 bases in between. The germline V gene has CDR1 SGHVS and CDR2 FNYEAQ. The CDR3 contains 13 residues. The CDR3 sequence: CASSLASYNEQFF. The CDR3 region has the DNA TGTGCCAGCAGCTTAGCCTCATACAATGAGCAGTTCTTC.